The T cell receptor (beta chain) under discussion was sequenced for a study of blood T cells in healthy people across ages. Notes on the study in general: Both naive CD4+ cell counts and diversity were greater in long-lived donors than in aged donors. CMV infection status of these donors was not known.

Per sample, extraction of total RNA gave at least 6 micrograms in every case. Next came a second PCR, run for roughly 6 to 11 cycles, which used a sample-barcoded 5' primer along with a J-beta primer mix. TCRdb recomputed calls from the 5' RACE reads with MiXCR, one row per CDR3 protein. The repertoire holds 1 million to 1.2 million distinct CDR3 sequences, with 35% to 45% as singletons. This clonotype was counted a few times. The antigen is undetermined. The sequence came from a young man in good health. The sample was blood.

The CDR3 reads CASSHPPLGTSSPSVAKNIQYF. In DNA, the CDR3 is TGTGCCAGCAGCCACCCACCTCTCGGGACTAGCTCTCCTAGTGTGGCCAAAAACATTCAGTACTTC. The chain has TRBV14 and TRBJ2-4, with 9 positions matching TRBD2. CDR1 and CDR2 (germline): SGHDN, FVKESK. The V and J ends lost 3 bases and 1 base, in that order; junction bases with no gene match: 22. This CDR3 spans 22 amino acids.